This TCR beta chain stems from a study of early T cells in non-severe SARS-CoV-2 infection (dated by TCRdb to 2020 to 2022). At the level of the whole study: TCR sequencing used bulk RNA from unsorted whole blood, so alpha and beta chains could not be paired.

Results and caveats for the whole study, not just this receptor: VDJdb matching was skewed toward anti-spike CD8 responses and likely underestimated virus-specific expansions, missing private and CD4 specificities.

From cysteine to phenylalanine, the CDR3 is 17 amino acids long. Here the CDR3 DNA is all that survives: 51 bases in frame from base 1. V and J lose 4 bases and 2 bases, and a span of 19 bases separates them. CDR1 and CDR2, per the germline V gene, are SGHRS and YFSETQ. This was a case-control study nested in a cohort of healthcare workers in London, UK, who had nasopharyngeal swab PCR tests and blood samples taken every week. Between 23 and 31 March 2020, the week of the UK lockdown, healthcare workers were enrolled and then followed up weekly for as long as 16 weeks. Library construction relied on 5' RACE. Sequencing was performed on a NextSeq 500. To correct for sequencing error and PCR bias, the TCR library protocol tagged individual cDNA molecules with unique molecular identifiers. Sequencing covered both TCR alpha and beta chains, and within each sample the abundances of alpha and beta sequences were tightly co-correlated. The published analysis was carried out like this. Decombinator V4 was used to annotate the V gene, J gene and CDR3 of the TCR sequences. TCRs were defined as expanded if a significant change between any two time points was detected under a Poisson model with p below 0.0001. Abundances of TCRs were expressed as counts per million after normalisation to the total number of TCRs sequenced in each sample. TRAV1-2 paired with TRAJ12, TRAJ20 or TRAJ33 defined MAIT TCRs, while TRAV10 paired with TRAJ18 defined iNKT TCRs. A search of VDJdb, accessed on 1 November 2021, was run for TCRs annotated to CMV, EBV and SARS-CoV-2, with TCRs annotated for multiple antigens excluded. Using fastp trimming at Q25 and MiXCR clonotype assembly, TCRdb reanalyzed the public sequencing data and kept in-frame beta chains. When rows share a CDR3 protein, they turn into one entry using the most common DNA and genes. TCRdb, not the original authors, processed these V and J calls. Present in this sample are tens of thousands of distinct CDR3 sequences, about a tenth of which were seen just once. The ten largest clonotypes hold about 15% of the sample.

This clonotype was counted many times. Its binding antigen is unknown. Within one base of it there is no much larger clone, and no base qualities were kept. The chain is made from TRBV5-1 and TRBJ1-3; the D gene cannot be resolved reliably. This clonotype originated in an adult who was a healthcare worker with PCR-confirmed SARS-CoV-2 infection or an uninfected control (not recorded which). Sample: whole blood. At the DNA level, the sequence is TGCGCCAGCAGCCCCTTTGCCAGTCAAATCGCTGGAAACACCATATATTTT. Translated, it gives CASSPFASQIAGNTIYF.